These 30 T cell receptor beta chains came from one sample sequenced in a study of cytomegalovirus exposure and HLA in healthy donors (dated by TCRdb to the late 2010s). Libraries were constructed by the immunoSEQ multiplex PCR assay. For the multiplex PCR, a mixture combining 60 forward primers for TCR Vbeta segments and 13 reverse primers for TCR Jbeta segments was used. The table comes from immuneACCESS by way of TCRdb, which keeps in-frame sequences with V and J called. Part of the clones is missing from these tables; in studies checked, under half for an unresolved V gene and the rest for unknown reasons. The sample profile shows some 150,000 clones; approximately 75% of them were found once. The ten largest clones take up roughly 3.6% of the sample. Sample: PBMCs. These receptors all stem from a man aged 25 to 45 in good health and CMV-seropositive.

This chain links TRBV4-2 with TRBJ1-1; D is ambiguous. The germline CDR1 and CDR2 sequences are LGHNA and YNFKEQ. The CDR3 runs 14 residues. V was pared by 2 bases and J by 1 base, with 8 bases between. The CDR3, as DNA: TGTGCCAGCAGCCAACCCGGGAAGAACACTGAAGCTTTCTTT. It translates to CASSQPGKNTEAFF.

The chain uses TRBV7-8 and TRBJ1-5, with a possible D match to TRBD1 (5 bases). CDR1 SGHVS and CDR2 FQNEAQ come from the germline V gene. Trimming removed 1 base from V and 2 bases from J, with 9 bases in between. CDR3 length: 15 residues. CDR3 sequence reads: CASSLGAGRNQPQHF. CDR3 nucleotides: TGTGCCAGCAGCTTAGGGGCAGGGCGCAATCAGCCCCAGCATTTT.

This clone is a singleton in its sample. The CDR3 reads CASSQRGVEQFF. DNA of the CDR3: TGTGCCAGCAGCCAACGGGGGGTCGAGCAGTTCTTC. The chain links TRBV4-2 to TRBJ2-1; 7 positions match TRBD2. Germline V gene data show CDR1 as LGHNA and CDR2 as YNFKEQ. V shed 2 bases, J shed 10 bases, and the junction held 2 bases outside the gene matches. The length of the CDR3 is 12 residues.

The chain's CDR3 is CASSEQQAGNTIYF. The CDR3 coding sequence is TGTGCCAGCAGTGAACAGCAGGCTGGAAACACCATATATTTT. The chain has TRBV6-1 and TRBJ1-3; D is ambiguous. The CDR3 length is 14 residues. Trimming removed 2 bases from V and 2 bases from J, with 7 bases in between. CDR1 is MNHNS and CDR2 is SASEGT in the germline V gene.

This chain joins TRBV5-1 and TRBJ2-3; 8 positions match TRBD1. Looked up from germline, CDR1 is SGHRS and CDR2 is YFSETQ. V shed 3 bases and J 0 bases; nucleotides not matched to a gene: 6. The CDR3 is 16 amino acids. The CDR3 DNA sequence: TGCGCCAGCAGCTCACAGGGGGAACATAGCACAGATACGCAGTATTTT. This translates into CASSSQGEHSTDTQYF. The full variable domain, in which reference TRBV5-1 and TRBJ2-3 provide the parts outside the CDR3, is KAGVTQTPRYLIKTRGQQVTLSCSPISGHRSVSWYQQTPGQGLQFLFEYFSETQRNKGNFPGRFSGRQFSNSRSEMNVSTLELGDSALYLCASSSQGEHSTDTQYFGPGTRLTVL.

The J gene is TRBJ2-7, the V gene TRBV9, with D perhaps TRBD1 (6 bases). Germline loops: CDR1 SGDLS, CDR2 YYNGEE. The CDR3 totals 15 residues. V lost 3 bases, J lost 4 bases, and 17 bases lay in between. The DNA of the CDR3 is TGTGCCAGCAGCGCGAGCCTGGGACAATTATACGAGCAGTACTTC. Protein product: CASSASLGQLYEQYF.

The chain carries TRBV30 and TRBJ2-1, with 10 bases aligning to TRBD2. With V trimmed by 4 bases and J by 4 bases, 7 bases remained unmatched. The CDR3 loop spans 15 amino acids. Germline-derived CDR1 and CDR2 are GTSNPN and SVGIG (reference sequence). CDR3 amino acids: CAWIQRAGGYNEQFF. The CDR3 DNA sequence: TGTGCCTGGATTCAACGAGCGGGGGGGTACAATGAGCAGTTCTTC.

The CDR3 sequence is CALNQGYEQYF. CDR3 nucleotides: TGTGCCTTAAACCAGGGATACGAGCAGTACTTC. The genes are TRBV30 and TRBJ2-7; perhaps TRBD1 as D (5 bases). The CDR3 extends over 11 amino acids. Deletions cut 7 bases from V and 4 bases from J, with 11 bases between. CDR1 is GTSNPN and CDR2 is SVGIG in the germline V gene (reference sequence).

This clone was detected once. The V and J genes are TRBV10-2 and TRBJ1-1, with D maybe TRBD1 (5 bases). The CDR3 spans 13 residues. Germline assignment: CDR1 WSHSY and CDR2 SAAADI. Trimming took 3 bases from V and 10 from J, leaving 15 bases between them. The CDR3 DNA is TGCGCCAGCAGTGAAGGGACTAAATCAGGAGCTTTCTTT. Its protein product is CASSEGTKSGAFF.

This clone occurred a few times. The J gene is TRBJ2-5, the V gene TRBV5-4, with 9 bases identical to TRBD2. The junction had 15 bases not matched to a gene; V was cut back by 4 bases and J by 5 bases. This CDR3 comprises 17 residues. Looked up from germline, CDR1 is SGHNT and CDR2 is YYREEE (reference sequence). The CDR3 DNA follows: TGTGCCAGCAGCCCCCGTGAGGGCGGGGGGGCCCGGGAGACCCAGTACTTC. Translated, it gives CASSPREGGGARETQYF.

The chain is built from TRBV7-6 and TRBJ2-7; possible D gene TRBD1, 6 bases. Germline V CDR1 and CDR2: SGHVS, FNYEAQ. V was trimmed by 5 bases and J by 4 bases, leaving 24 bases between them. The CDR3 is made up of 17 amino acids. The CDR3 sequence: CASSIGWAQGISYEQYF. The CDR3 nucleotides read TGTGCCAGCAGCATAGGTTGGGCACAGGGCATCTCTTACGAGCAGTACTTC.

The V call is TRBV25-1, the J call TRBJ1-5; 12 bases are shared with TRBD1. Germline trimming cut 8 bases from V and 6 bases from J; bases unmatched to any gene: 2. The CDR3 is made up of 13 amino acids. Germline V gives CDR1 MGHDK, CDR2 SYGVNS. The CDR3, as DNA: TGTGCCAGCGGGACAGGGGGCTCTCAGCCCCAGCATTTT. This codes for CASGTGGSQPQHF.

V usage is TRBV4-3 and J usage is TRBJ2-7; 7 positions match TRBD1. The CDR3 contains 14 residues. The V gene's germline CDR1 is LGHNA and CDR2 YSLEER. The V segment lost 0 bases and the J segment 5 bases; nucleotides outside the gene matches: 4. CDR3 nucleotides: TGCGCCAGCAGCCAAGATGACCAGGGGGACGAGCAGTACTTC. Its translation: CASSQDDQGDEQYF.

This chain uses TRBV29-1 with TRBJ2-5; TRBD1 matches 7 bases. Near its end, the DNA agrees better with TRBJ2-7, so the J call may be wrong. Germline CDR1 reads SQVTM; CDR2 reads ANQGSEA. The length of the CDR3 is 12 residues. The CDR3 sequence is CSGQGQAYEQYF. In DNA, the CDR3 is TGCAGCGGTCAAGGACAGGCCTACGAGCAGTACTTC.

J is TRBJ2-7 and V is TRBV6-6, with TRBD2 matching 7 bases. Germline lookup yields CDR1 MNHNY and CDR2 SVGAGI (reference sequence). V shed 11 bases and J 5 bases; nucleotides not matched to a gene: 12. The CDR3 spans 13 residues. This CDR3 is CAASGGGAHEQYF. The CDR3 DNA follows: TGTGCCGCCTCGGGGGGAGGGGCCCACGAGCAGTACTTC.

This chain links TRBV25-1 with TRBJ2-1; 9 nucleotides agree with TRBD1. CDR1 is MGHDK and CDR2 is SYGVNS in the germline V gene. J gave up 5 bases and V 3 bases, and 5 bases lay outside the gene matches. The CDR3 totals 15 residues. CDR3 in DNA: TGTGCCAGCAGTGATTACAGGGGGCTAGACAATGAGCAGTTCTTC. Protein product: CASSDYRGLDNEQFF.

This sequence joins TRBV7-9 and TRBJ2-1, with D possibly matching TRBD1 (6 bases). Trimming shortened V by 7 bases and J by 4 bases, and 17 bases separated the two germline ends. The germline gives CDR1 SEHNR, CDR2 FQNEAQ (reference sequence). This CDR3 is 15 amino acids long. The CDR3 is CASTPERGSYNEQFF. The DNA for the CDR3 is TGTGCCAGCACTCCTGAGAGGGGGTCTTACAATGAGCAGTTCTTC.

The chain carries TRBV19 and TRBJ2-7; maybe TRBD1 (6 bases). Germline V gene sequence: CDR1 LNHDA, CDR2 SQIVND (reference sequence). Trimming stripped 1 base from V and 2 bases from J, with 9 bases between. The CDR3 runs to 14 residues. The CDR3 reads CASSIGDIAYEQYF. Written as DNA, the CDR3 is TGTGCCAGTAGTATAGGGGACATCGCCTACGAGCAGTACTTC. The whole variable domain, remainder taken from reference TRBV19 and TRBJ2-7, is DGGITQSPKYLFRKEGQNVTLSCEQNLNHDAMYWYRQDPGQGLRLIYYSQIVNDFQKGDIAEGYSVSREKKESFPLTVTSAQKNPTAFYLCASSIGDIAYEQYFGPGTRLTVT.

The CDR3 coding sequence is TGTGCCAGCAGTTGGGGACAGGGGCCCTACAATGAGCAGTTCTTC. Protein product: CASSWGQGPYNEQFF. The rearrangement joins TRBV28 to TRBJ2-1; 10 positions agree with TRBD1. The CDR3 contains 15 residues. V was pared by 4 bases and J by 2 bases, with 2 bases of the junction left unmatched. Germline V gene data show CDR1 as MDHEN and CDR2 as SYDVKM.

The chain couples TRBV5-6 to TRBJ2-2; 7 bases match TRBD2. CDR1 and CDR2 from the germline V gene are SGHDT and YYEEEE. V was pared by 0 bases and J by 2 bases, with 4 bases of the junction left unmatched. There are 16 residues in the CDR3. For the CDR3, the DNA is TGTGCCAGCAGCTTGGTCGAGCGGGGCAACACCGGGGAGCTGTTTTTT. Its protein product is CASSLVERGNTGELFF.

This clone was found a few times. This rearrangement joins TRBV4-1 to TRBJ2-7; D is possibly TRBD2 (6 bases). V was pared by 0 bases and J by 7 bases, with 7 bases between. The CDR3 is made up of 12 amino acids. Germline lookup yields CDR1 MGHRA and CDR2 YSYEKL. The DNA for the CDR3 is TGCGCCAGCAGCCAAGAGAGCGGGGAGCAGTACTTC. This codes for CASSQESGEQYF.

Regarding this clone: The same CDR3 arises from other DNA sequences in this sample as well. The rearrangement uses TRBV7-9 and TRBJ2-2; D is unclear. V was cut by 4 bases and J by 4 bases, with 7 bases left in between. From germline, CDR1 is SEHNR and CDR2 FQNEAQ (reference sequence). The CDR3 has 13 amino acids. The CDR3 is CASSSSGTGELFF. CDR3 DNA: TGTGCCAGCAGCTCCTCAGGCACCGGGGAGCTGTTTTTT.

The rearrangement links TRBV28 to TRBJ2-1, with a weak D call TRBD1 (5 bases). The CDR3 contains 16 residues. V was trimmed by 4 bases and J by 2 bases, leaving 15 bases between them. CDR1 and CDR2 (germline): MDHEN, SYDVKM. CDR3 coding DNA: TGTGCCAGCAGTTACAGCCGGGCAGGGACCTACAATGAGCAGTTCTTC. This sequence encodes CASSYSRAGTYNEQFF.

The chain combines TRBV2 with TRBJ2-2; no clear D. Germline loops: CDR1 SNHLY, CDR2 FYNNEI. The germline V and J ends were trimmed by 5 bases and 1 base, with 11 bases remaining between them. The CDR3 is 15 amino acids. CDR3 nucleotides: TGTGCCAGCAGTCCGCGCCACGGGAACACCGGGGAGCTGTTTTTT. This gives the protein CASSPRHGNTGELFF.

This clone was seen only a few times. The CDR3 nucleotides read TGCGCCAGCAGCAAGGACAGTCCTGCTGGAAACACCATATATTTT. Amino acid sequence: CASSKDSPAGNTIYF. The gene calls are TRBV5-1 and TRBJ1-3, with a possible D match to TRBD1 (6 bases). This CDR3 region has 15 residues. V was clipped by 4 bases and J by 2 bases, with 13 bases between them. Germline V gives CDR1 SGHRS, CDR2 YFSETQ. Variable domain in full (rest from reference TRBV5-1 and TRBJ1-3): KAGVTQTPRYLIKTRGQQVTLSCSPISGHRSVSWYQQTPGQGLQFLFEYFSETQRNKGNFPGRFSGRQFSNSRSEMNVSTLELGDSALYLCASSKDSPAGNTIYFGEGSWLTVV.

The chain joins TRBV10-3 to TRBJ2-5; D perhaps matches TRBD2 (5 bases). The CDR3 runs 13 residues. V was clipped by 11 bases and J by 4 bases, with 17 bases between them. CDR1 is ENHRY and CDR2 is SYGVKD in the germline V gene. The CDR3 DNA sequence: TGTGCCTCCCGGCGGGCCGGGCGAGAGACCCAGTACTTC. It specifies CASRRAGRETQYF.

The table lists this clone with a few counts. The chain is built from TRBV30 and TRBJ1-1, with D uncertain. Between the trimmed V and J ends, which lost 1 base and 4 bases, there was a span of 10 bases. Germline loops: CDR1 GTSNPN, CDR2 SVGIG (reference sequence). The CDR3 is 13 residues long. The CDR3 coding sequence is TGTGCCTGGAGTGCACTCGGGTCCACTGAAGCTTTCTTT. The encoded protein is CAWSALGSTEAFF.

This chain uses TRBV5-1 with TRBJ2-5; possibly TRBD1 for D (6 bases). The DNA matches TRBJ2-7 better at its end, which makes the J call doubtful. Germline V CDR1 and CDR2: SGHRS, YFSETQ. The CDR3 is made up of 13 amino acids. In nucleotides, the CDR3 is TGCGCCAGCAGCACAACAGGGTTTCACGAGCAGTACTTC. Translation: CASSTTGFHEQYF.

This clone was seen once. The chain employs TRBV2 and TRBJ1-5; no definite D call. Germline loops: CDR1 SNHLY, CDR2 FYNNEI. The CDR3 has 13 residues. V gave up 1 base and J gave up 7 bases, with 8 bases separating them. CDR3 loop: CASSEEHGQPQHF. CDR3 nucleotide sequence: TGTGCCAGCAGTGAAGAACACGGGCAGCCCCAGCATTTT.

The chain joins TRBV6-1 to TRBJ2-1; the match to TRBD1 covers 7 bases. This CDR3 is built from 15 residues. After removal of 4 bases from V and 2 bases from J, the junction contained 5 bases not matched to a gene. CDR1 is MNHNS, CDR2 SASEGT, per germline. This CDR3 reads CASSGRQGPYNEQFF. In nucleotides, the CDR3 is TGTGCCAGCAGTGGCAGACAGGGCCCCTACAATGAGCAGTTCTTC.